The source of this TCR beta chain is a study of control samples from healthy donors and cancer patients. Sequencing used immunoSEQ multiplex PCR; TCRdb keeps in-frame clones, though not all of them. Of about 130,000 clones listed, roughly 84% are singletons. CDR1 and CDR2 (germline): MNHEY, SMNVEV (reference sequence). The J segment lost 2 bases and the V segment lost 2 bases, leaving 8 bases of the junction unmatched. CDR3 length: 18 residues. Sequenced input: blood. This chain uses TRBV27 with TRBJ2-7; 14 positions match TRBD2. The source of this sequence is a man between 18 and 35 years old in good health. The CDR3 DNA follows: TGTGCCAGCAGTTTAGAGACTAGCGGGAGGGCCAGGACCTACGAGCAGTACTTC. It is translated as CASSLETSGRARTYEQYF.